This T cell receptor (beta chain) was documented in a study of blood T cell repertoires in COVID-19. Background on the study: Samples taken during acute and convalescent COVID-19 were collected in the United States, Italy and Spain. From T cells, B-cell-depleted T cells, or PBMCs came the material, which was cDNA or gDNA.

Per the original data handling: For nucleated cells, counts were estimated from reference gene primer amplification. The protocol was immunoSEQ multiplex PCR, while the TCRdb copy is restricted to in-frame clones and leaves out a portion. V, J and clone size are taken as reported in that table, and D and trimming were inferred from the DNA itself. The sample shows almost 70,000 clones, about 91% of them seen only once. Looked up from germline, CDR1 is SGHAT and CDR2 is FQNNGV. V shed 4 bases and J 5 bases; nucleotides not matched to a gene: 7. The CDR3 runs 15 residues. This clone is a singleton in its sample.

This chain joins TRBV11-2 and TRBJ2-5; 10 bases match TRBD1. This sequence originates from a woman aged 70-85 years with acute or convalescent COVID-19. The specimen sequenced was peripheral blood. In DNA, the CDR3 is TGTGCCAGCAGCTCCCGACAGGGGGCAAGGGAGACCCAGTACTTC. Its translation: CASSSRQGARETQYF.